This T cell receptor (beta chain) appears in the sequencing data of a study of T cells in Graves' hyperthyroidism and ophthalmopathy. In this sample, this clonotype turned up many times. RNA transcripts provided the source from which TCR beta CDR3 regions were amplified. In the first-round RT-PCR of the TCR CDR3, the HTBI primer set was used. TCRdb redid the calling of the multiplex PCR reads with MiXCR, one entry per CDR3 protein. The sample holds about 570,000 distinct CDR3 sequences, around 13% seen once. This clonotype was sampled from a woman aged 40 to 50 with Graves' hyperthyroidism. Sequenced sample: blood.

Written as DNA, the CDR3 is TGTGCCAGCAGCCTCTCGGGGGGAGACACTGAAGCTTTCTTT. The encoded protein is CASSLSGGDTEAFF. This chain joins TRBV6-1 and TRBJ1-1; D is perhaps TRBD1 (5 bases). Deletions cut 6 bases from V and 3 bases from J, with 14 bases between. The length of the CDR3 is 14 residues. Germline CDR1 reads MNHNS; CDR2 reads SASEGT.